Each of the 32 T cell receptor beta chains below was sequenced from the same sample in a study of control samples from healthy donors and cancer patients. Only in-frame clones appear in the TCRdb table, and some are missing; sequencing was by immunoSEQ multiplex PCR. The table lists about 89,000 clones, under 90% of them singletons, with 2% to 2.5% in the top ten. The source material was blood. All receptors come from a woman aged 40 to 50 in good health.

This clone came up a few times. The chain uses TRBV7-8 and TRBJ1-4; D not resolved. This CDR3 comprises 15 residues. Germline loops: CDR1 SGHVS, CDR2 FQNEAQ. With 5 bases removed from V and 8 bases from J, the gap between germline ends came to 18 bases. This chain's CDR3 is CASSQRTFGSEKLFF. The CDR3 nucleotides are TGTGCCAGCAGCCAAAGGACTTTCGGAAGCGAAAAACTGTTTTTT. Full variable domain (remainder filled in from reference TRBV7-8 and TRBJ1-4): GAGVSQSPRYKVAKRGQDVALRCDPISGHVSLFWYQQALGQGPEFLTYFQNEAQLDKSGLPSDRFFAERPEGSVSTLKIQRTQQEDSAVYLCASSQRTFGSEKLFFGSGTQLSVL.

In this sample, this clone turned up a few times. The chain uses TRBV4-3 and TRBJ1-2, with D uncertain. CDR3 size: 15 residues. The ends were cut back, 0 bases at V and 5 bases at J, with 13 bases in the middle. Germline CDR1 LGHNA, CDR2 YSLEER. For the CDR3, the DNA is TGCGCCAGCAGCCAAGATCGGAACGTGGGGTATGGCTACACCTTC. It translates to CASSQDRNVGYGYTF.

This clone has only one observation. J is TRBJ2-2 and V is TRBV5-1; 12 bases align to TRBD2. V shed 2 bases, J shed 1 base, and the junction held 3 bases outside the gene matches. The CDR3 length is 17 residues. Germline V CDR1 and CDR2: SGHRS, YFSETQ. Written as DNA, the CDR3 is TGCGCCAGCAGCTTTCCGGGACTAGCGGGGAACACCGGGGAGCTGTTTTTT. It encodes CASSFPGLAGNTGELFF. Full variable domain (missing parts from reference TRBV5-1 and TRBJ2-2): KAGVTQTPRYLIKTRGQQVTLSCSPISGHRSVSWYQQTPGQGLQFLFEYFSETQRNKGNFPGRFSGRQFSNSRSEMNVSTLELGDSALYLCASSFPGLAGNTGELFFGEGSRLTVL.

The chain links TRBV12-5 to TRBJ1-1; D is unclear. The CDR3 runs 13 residues. From germline, CDR1 is LGHNT and CDR2 FRNRAP. V dropped 2 bases and J dropped 3 bases, with 7 bases sitting between them. The CDR3 DNA follows: TGTGCTAGTGGTTTGCCGGAGGACACTGAAGCTTTCTTT. It specifies CASGLPEDTEAFF.

The chain joins TRBV6-2 or TRBV6-3 to TRBJ2-1; D perhaps matches TRBD2 (6 bases). Looked up from germline, CDR1 is MNHEY and CDR2 is SVGEGT. CDR3 length: 14 residues. V was shortened by 4 bases and J by 2 bases, with 9 bases between the two germline ends. The CDR3 DNA reads as TGTGCCAGCAGTTCCACGGGAGCCTACAATGAGCAGTTCTTC. Amino acids: CASSSTGAYNEQFF.

The V gene is TRBV4-1, the J gene TRBJ1-3; the D is unclear. The CDR3 covers 16 residues. In germline, CDR1 is MGHRA, CDR2 YSYEKL. V was trimmed by 5 bases and J by 1 base, leaving 15 bases between them. The CDR3 loop reads CASSARTRESGNTIYF. The CDR3 DNA reads as TGCGCCAGCAGCGCCCGGACCCGGGAATCTGGAAACACCATATATTTT.

The chain is built from TRBV3-1 (or the pseudogene TRBV3-2) and TRBJ2-1, with D perhaps TRBD2 (6 bases). Trimming shortened V by 5 bases and J by 9 bases, and 17 bases separated the two germline ends. This CDR3 region has 14 residues. Per the germline V gene, CDR1 is LGHDT and CDR2 is YNNKEL (reference sequence). The CDR3 DNA sequence: TGTGCCAGCAGCTCACGTCCTAGCGAGGTTGAGCAGTTCTTC. Translated, it gives CASSSRPSEVEQFF.

This sequence joins TRBV29-1 and TRBJ1-4, with D possibly matching TRBD1 (6 bases). The germline V and J ends were trimmed by 3 bases and 10 bases, with 24 bases remaining between them. The CDR3 spans 16 residues. The germline gives CDR1 SQVTM, CDR2 ANQGSEA. The CDR3 reads CSVDLDPRGRSGKLFF. The CDR3 nucleotides read TGCAGCGTTGACCTCGACCCCAGGGGCAGATCGGGAAAACTGTTTTTT.

The chain combines TRBV29-1 with TRBJ2-3, with D maybe TRBD1 (6 bases). CDR1 is SQVTM, CDR2 ANQGSEA, per germline. V lost 1 base and J lost 2, with 13 bases in between. The CDR3 consists of 15 residues. Here the CDR3 reads CSVEGPGALTDTQYF. DNA of the CDR3: TGCAGCGTTGAAGGTCCAGGGGCCCTCACAGATACGCAGTATTTT.

The CDR3 DNA follows: TGCAGTGCTAATGACAGGGGGCATAACTATGGCTACACCTTC. Its protein is CSANDRGHNYGYTF. The chain is built from TRBV20-1 and TRBJ1-2; 10 bases line up with TRBD1. This CDR3 has 14 residues. V lost 4 bases, J lost 1 base, and 3 bases stayed unmatched. Looked up from germline, CDR1 is DFQATT and CDR2 is SNEGSKA (reference sequence).

This clone was recorded only once. This chain uses TRBV19 with TRBJ2-7, with 8 positions matching TRBD2. The V segment lost 6 bases and the J segment 0 bases; nucleotides outside the gene matches: 10. CDR1 and CDR2 (germline): LNHDA, SQIVND (reference sequence). This CDR3 is 16 amino acids long. The CDR3 DNA reads TGTGCCAGTAGGACCAGCGGGGGAGATTCCTCCTACGAGCAGTACTTC. This gives the protein CASRTSGGDSSYEQYF.

This sequence joins TRBV7-2 and TRBJ1-6; D is unclear. V was cut by 6 bases and J by 5 bases, with 8 bases left in between. Germline V gene sequence: CDR1 SGHTA, CDR2 FQGNSA. This CDR3 spans 13 amino acids. The CDR3 reads CASRSTDNSPLHF. DNA for the CDR3: TGTGCCAGCAGATCAACTGATAATTCACCCCTCCACTTT.

This chain connects TRBV6-6 to TRBJ2-5; 12 bases agree with TRBD2. Germline V gives CDR1 MNHNY, CDR2 SVGAGI (reference sequence). The CDR3 spans 15 residues. V dropped 8 bases and J dropped 2; count of bases not matched to a gene: 6. CDR3 nucleotide sequence: TGTGCCAGCCTTCCTAGCGGGGGGGGTCAAGAGACCCAGTACTTC. It codes for CASLPSGGGQETQYF.

The chain employs TRBV9 and TRBJ1-2, with TRBD1 as a possible D gene (6 bases). The ends were cut back, 2 bases at V and 0 bases at J, with 11 bases in the middle. Germline CDR1 is SGDLS and CDR2 is YYNGEE. The CDR3 sequence is 15 residues long. Here the CDR3 DNA reads TGTGCCAGCAGCGTCGAGGGGGACCCTAACTATGGCTACACCTTC. The encoded protein is CASSVEGDPNYGYTF.

The rearrangement joins TRBV19 to TRBJ2-1; perhaps D is TRBD1 or TRBD2 (5 bases each). Per germline, CDR1 LNHDA and CDR2 SQIVND (reference sequence). The CDR3 spans 14 residues. The V and J ends lost 9 bases and 8 bases respectively, with 20 bases between them. This CDR3 reads CASGLGVTGDEQFF. The DNA of the CDR3 is TGTGCCAGCGGTCTAGGGGTAACCGGGGATGAGCAGTTCTTC.

V gene TRBV7-2 combines with J gene TRBJ2-3, with D possibly matching TRBD2 (5 bases). Germline-derived CDR1 and CDR2 are SGHTA and FQGNSA. V lost 7 bases, J lost 7 bases, and 18 bases lay in between. This CDR3 spans 14 amino acids. This chain's CDR3 is CASNPGSGVYTQYF. DNA for the CDR3: TGTGCCAGCAACCCTGGAAGCGGAGTATATACGCAGTATTTT.

This clone was recorded once. The chain links TRBV5-1 to TRBJ2-1; D remains ambiguous. The V gene lost 1 base and the J gene lost 5 bases, with 7 bases spanning the gap. The length of the CDR3 is 13 residues. Germline CDR1 and CDR2: SGHRS and YFSETQ. The CDR3 DNA is TGCGCCAGCAGCTTGTTTCCAGACAATGAGCAGTTCTTC. Encoded protein: CASSLFPDNEQFF.

The J gene is TRBJ1-2, the V gene TRBV5-8, with a possible D match to TRBD1 (6 bases). Germline V CDR1 and CDR2: SGHTS, YDEGEE. This CDR3 has 15 residues. Trimming removed 0 bases at V and 5 bases at J, with 14 bases between. CDR3 sequence (DNA): TGTGCCAGCAGCTTGGAGGGGGTGTACGGGTATGGCTACACCTTC. Amino acids: CASSLEGVYGYGYTF. Full variable domain (remainder filled in from reference TRBV5-8 and TRBJ1-2): EAGVTQSPTHLIKTRGQQATLRCSPISGHTSVYWYQQALGLGLQFLLWYDEGEERNRGNFPPRFSGRQFPNYSSELNVNALELEDSALYLCASSLEGVYGYGYTFGSGTRLTVV.

This chain connects TRBV7-3 to TRBJ1-1; 7 nucleotides line up with TRBD1. V lost 4 bases and J lost 9; bases outside the gene matches: 5. Germline-derived CDR1 and CDR2 are SGHTA and FQGTGA. This CDR3 contains 12 residues. CDR3 region: CASSSYRGKAFF. The CDR3 DNA sequence: TGTGCCAGCAGCTCATACAGGGGTAAAGCTTTCTTT. The full variable domain, rest sourced from reference TRBV7-3 and TRBJ1-1, is GAGVSQTPSNKVTEKGKYVELRCDPISGHTALYWYRQSLGQGPEFLIYFQGTGAADDSGLPNDRFFAVRPEGSVSTLKIQRTERGDSAVYLCASSSYRGKAFFGQGTRLTVV.

This sequence joins TRBV7-9 and TRBJ1-2; tentative D call: TRBD1 (5 bases). V dropped 7 bases and J dropped 5 bases, with 17 bases sitting between them. The CDR3 is made up of 14 amino acids. Germline V gene data show CDR1 as SEHNR and CDR2 as FQNEAQ (reference sequence). The chain's CDR3 is CASTEDTFRYGYTF. CDR3 bases: TGTGCCAGCACCGAGGACACTTTTCGATATGGCTACACCTTC.

The rearrangement links TRBV19 to TRBJ1-2; D not resolved. V lost 0 bases, J lost 8 bases, and 13 bases lay in between. Germline V gene lookup returns CDR1 LNHDA and CDR2 SQIVND (reference sequence). CDR3 size: 14 residues. CDR3 residues: CASSIDWGSEGYTF. The CDR3 coding sequence is TGTGCCAGTAGTATAGACTGGGGATCGGAAGGCTACACCTTC. The variable domain in full, completed from reference TRBV19 and TRBJ1-2, reads DGGITQSPKYLFRKEGQNVTLSCEQNLNHDAMYWYRQDPGQGLRLIYYSQIVNDFQKGDIAEGYSVSREKKESFPLTVTSAQKNPTAFYLCASSIDWGSEGYTFGSGTRLTVV.

The chain links TRBV7-8 to TRBJ1-3; D not resolved. Germline V lookup: CDR1 SGHVS, CDR2 FQNEAQ. The V gene lost 5 bases and the J gene lost 9 bases, with 14 bases spanning the gap. This CDR3 spans 13 amino acids. Written as DNA, the CDR3 is TGTGCCAGCAGCATATCTAAAGAGGCCACCATATATTTT. This encodes CASSISKEATIYF.

The J gene is TRBJ2-4, the V gene TRBV20-1; D might be TRBD2 (5 bases). CDR1 is DFQATT and CDR2 is SNEGSKA in the germline V gene (reference sequence). Trimming pared 3 bases from V and 8 bases from J, leaving 8 bases between. This CDR3 spans 11 amino acids. The CDR3 DNA sequence: TGCAGTGCTAGCAAGGGAGACATTCAGTACTTC. It translates to CSASKGDIQYF.

This clone was detected once. CDR3 region: CAGGTSGYTGELFF. For the CDR3, the DNA is TGTGCCGGAGGGACTAGCGGGTACACCGGGGAGCTGTTTTTT. The rearrangement uses TRBV30 and TRBJ2-2; 12 bases align to TRBD2. Germline V gives CDR1 GTSNPN, CDR2 SVGIG (reference sequence). The ends lost 8 bases at V and 3 bases at J; junction bases unmatched: 4. The CDR3 covers 14 residues.

The V and J genes are TRBV4-3 and TRBJ2-7; D is perhaps TRBD1 (5 bases). This CDR3 region has 18 residues. Germline V CDR1 and CDR2: LGHNA, YSLEER. V was shortened by 2 bases and J by 2 bases, with 22 bases between the two germline ends. The CDR3 spells CASSQRYHRRRKTYEQYF. The CDR3 nucleotides read TGCGCCAGCAGCCAACGATATCACAGGAGAAGGAAAACCTACGAGCAGTACTTC.

V and J are TRBV5-1 and TRBJ1-1, with 8 bases aligning to TRBD1. The CDR3 is 14 residues long. Germline V gene lookup returns CDR1 SGHRS and CDR2 YFSETQ. Unmatched junction bases numbered 7, after V lost 3 bases and J lost 6 bases. The CDR3 nucleotides are TGCGCCAGCAGCTACGGACAGGGCTCTGCTGAAGCTTTCTTT. Protein sequence: CASSYGQGSAEAFF.

The chain joins TRBV18 to TRBJ1-2, with D tentatively TRBD1 (6 bases). The CDR3 has 17 amino acids. With 3 bases removed from V and 0 bases from J, the gap between germline ends came to 17 bases. Germline CDR1 is KGHSH and CDR2 is LQKENI. The CDR3 here is CASSPPGGTPPNYGYTF. DNA for the CDR3: TGTGCCAGCTCACCGCCCGGGGGGACACCACCTAACTATGGCTACACCTTC. Together with reference TRBV18 and TRBJ1-2, the CDR3 gives the full variable domain: NAGVMQNPRHLVRRRGQEARLRCSPMKGHSHVYWYRQLPEEGLKFMVYLQKENIIDESGMPKERFSAEFPKEGPSILRIQQVVRGDSAAYFCASSPPGGTPPNYGYTFGSGTRLTVV.

This chain uses TRBV7-2 with TRBJ2-1, with D possibly TRBD2 on 6 matching bases. V shed 4 bases and J shed 0 bases, with 16 bases lying between them. The length of the CDR3 is 17 residues. Germline assignment: CDR1 SGHTA and CDR2 FQGNSA. The CDR3 bases are TGTGCCAGCAGCTCCCCGCTGGGGAGGAGCTCCTACAATGAGCAGTTCTTC. This codes for CASSSPLGRSSYNEQFF.

The rearrangement uses TRBV7-2 and TRBJ2-7, with D possibly being TRBD2 (6 bases). This CDR3 comprises 15 residues. V lost 1 base and J lost 0, with 10 bases in between. Germline-derived CDR1 and CDR2 are SGHTA and FQGNSA. CDR3 loop: CASSLVAGSSYEQYF. As DNA, the CDR3 is TGTGCCAGCAGCTTAGTGGCCGGGAGCTCCTACGAGCAGTACTTC.

With regard to this clone: Other DNA sequences in the same sample also yield this CDR3. The chain combines TRBV4-3 with TRBJ2-3; 14 positions match TRBD2. CDR3 length: 17 residues. The V gene's germline CDR1 is LGHNA and CDR2 YSLEER. V shed 4 bases and J 3 bases; nucleotides not matched to a gene: 6. In DNA, the CDR3 is TGCGCCAGCAGCCTCGGGACTAGCGGGGGAGGAACAGATACGCAGTATTTT. Translated, it gives CASSLGTSGGGTDTQYF.

This sequence joins TRBV9 and TRBJ1-2; D is unresolved. The ends were cut back, 0 bases at V and 5 bases at J, with 8 bases in the middle. CDR3 length: 13 amino acids. Germline CDR1 and CDR2: SGDLS and YYNGEE. The DNA of the CDR3 is TGTGCCAGCAGCGTAGAAGCAGAGTATGGCTACACCTTC. Its translation is CASSVEAEYGYTF. Together with reference TRBV9 and TRBJ1-2, the CDR3 gives the full variable domain: DSGVTQTPKHLITATGQRVTLRCSPRSGDLSVYWYQQSLDQGLQFLIQYYNGEERAKGNILERFSAQQFPDLHSELNLSSLELGDSALYFCASSVEAEYGYTFGSGTRLTVV.

This clone turned up a few times. The chain has TRBV19 and TRBJ1-1; no reliable D call. The CDR3 is 13 residues long. Germline CDR1 reads LNHDA; CDR2 reads SQIVND (reference sequence). V was clipped by 2 bases and J by 1 base, with 5 bases between them. CDR3 region: CASSIMGNTEAFF. The CDR3 coding sequence is TGTGCCAGTAGTATAATGGGGAACACTGAAGCTTTCTTT.